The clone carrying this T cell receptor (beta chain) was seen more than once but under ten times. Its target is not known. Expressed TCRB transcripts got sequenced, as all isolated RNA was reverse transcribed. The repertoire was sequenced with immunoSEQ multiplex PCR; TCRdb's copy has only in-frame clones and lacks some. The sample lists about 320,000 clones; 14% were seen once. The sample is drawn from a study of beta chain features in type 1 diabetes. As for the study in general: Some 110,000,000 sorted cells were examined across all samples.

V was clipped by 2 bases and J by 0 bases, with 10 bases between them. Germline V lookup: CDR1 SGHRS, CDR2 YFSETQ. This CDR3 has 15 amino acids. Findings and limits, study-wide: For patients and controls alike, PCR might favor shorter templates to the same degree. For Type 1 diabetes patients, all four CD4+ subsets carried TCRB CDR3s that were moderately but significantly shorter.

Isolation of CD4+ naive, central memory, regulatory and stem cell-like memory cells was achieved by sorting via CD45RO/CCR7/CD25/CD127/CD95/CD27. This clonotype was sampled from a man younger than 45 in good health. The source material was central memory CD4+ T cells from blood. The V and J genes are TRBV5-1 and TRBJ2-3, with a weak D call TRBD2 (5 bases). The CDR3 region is CASSFSEPSTDTQYF. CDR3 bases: TGCGCCAGCAGCTTTAGCGAACCTAGCACAGATACGCAGTATTTT.